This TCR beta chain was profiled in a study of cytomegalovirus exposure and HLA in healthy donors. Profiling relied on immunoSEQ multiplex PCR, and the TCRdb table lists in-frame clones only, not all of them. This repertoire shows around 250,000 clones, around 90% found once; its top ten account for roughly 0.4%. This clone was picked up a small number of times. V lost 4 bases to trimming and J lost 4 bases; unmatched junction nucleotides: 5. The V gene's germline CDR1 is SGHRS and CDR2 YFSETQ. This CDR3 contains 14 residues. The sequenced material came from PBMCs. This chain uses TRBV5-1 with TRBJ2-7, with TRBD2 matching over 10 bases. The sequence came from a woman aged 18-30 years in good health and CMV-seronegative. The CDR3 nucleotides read TGCGCCAGCAGCCCCATAGCGGGGGGTTACGAGCAGTACGTC. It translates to CASSPIAGGYEQYV.